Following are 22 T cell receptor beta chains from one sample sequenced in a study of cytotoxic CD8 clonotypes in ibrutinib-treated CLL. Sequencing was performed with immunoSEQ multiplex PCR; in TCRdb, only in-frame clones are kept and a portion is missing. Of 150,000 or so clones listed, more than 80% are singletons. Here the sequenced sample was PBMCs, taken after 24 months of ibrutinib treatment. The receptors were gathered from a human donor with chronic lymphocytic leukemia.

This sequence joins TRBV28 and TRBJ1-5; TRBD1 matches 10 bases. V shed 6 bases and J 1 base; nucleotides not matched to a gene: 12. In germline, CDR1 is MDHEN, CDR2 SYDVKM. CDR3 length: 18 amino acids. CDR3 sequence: CASSLAVTDRGSNQPQHF. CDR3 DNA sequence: TGTGCCAGCAGCCTAGCCGTAACGGACAGGGGGAGCAATCAGCCCCAGCATTTT.

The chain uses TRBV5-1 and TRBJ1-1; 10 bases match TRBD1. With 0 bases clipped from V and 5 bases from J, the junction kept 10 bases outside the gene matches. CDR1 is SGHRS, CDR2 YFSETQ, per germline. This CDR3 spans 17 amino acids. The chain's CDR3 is CASSLDGTGAWWTEAFF. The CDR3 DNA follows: TGCGCCAGCAGCTTGGATGGGACAGGGGCTTGGTGGACTGAAGCTTTCTTT.

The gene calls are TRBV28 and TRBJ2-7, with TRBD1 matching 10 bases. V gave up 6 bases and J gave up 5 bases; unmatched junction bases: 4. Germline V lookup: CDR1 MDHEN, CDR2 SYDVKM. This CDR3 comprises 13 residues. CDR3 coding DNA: TGTGCCAGCAGGGACAGGGGGTCCAACGAGCAGTACTTC. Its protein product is CASRDRGSNEQYF.

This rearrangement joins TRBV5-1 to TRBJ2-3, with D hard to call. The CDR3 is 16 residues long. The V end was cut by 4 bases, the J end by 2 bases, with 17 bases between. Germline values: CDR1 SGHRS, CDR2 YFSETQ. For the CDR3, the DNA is TGCGCCAGCAGCCCCGGGTCCTCCGTGGCCACAGATACGCAGTATTTT. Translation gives CASSPGSSVATDTQYF.

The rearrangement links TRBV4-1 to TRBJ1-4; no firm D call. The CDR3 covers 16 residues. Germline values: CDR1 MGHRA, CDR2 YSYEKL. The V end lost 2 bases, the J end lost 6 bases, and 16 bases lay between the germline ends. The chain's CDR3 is CASSQPGRGEYEKLFF. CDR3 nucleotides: TGCGCCAGCAGCCAACCTGGTCGGGGAGAGTATGAAAAACTGTTTTTT.

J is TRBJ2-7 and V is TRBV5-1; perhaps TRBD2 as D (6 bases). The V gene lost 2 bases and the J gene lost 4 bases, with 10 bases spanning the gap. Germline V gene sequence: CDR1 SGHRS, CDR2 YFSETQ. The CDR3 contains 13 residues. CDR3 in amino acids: CASSFYGGYEQYF. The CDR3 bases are TGCGCCAGCAGCTTTTACGGGGGATACGAGCAGTACTTC.

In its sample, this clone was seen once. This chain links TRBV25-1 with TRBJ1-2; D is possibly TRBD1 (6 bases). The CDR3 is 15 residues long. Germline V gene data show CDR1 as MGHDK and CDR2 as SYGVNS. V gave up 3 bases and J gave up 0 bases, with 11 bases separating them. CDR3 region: CASSDETGTNYGYTF. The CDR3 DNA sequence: TGTGCCAGCAGTGATGAGACAGGTACTAACTATGGCTACACCTTC.

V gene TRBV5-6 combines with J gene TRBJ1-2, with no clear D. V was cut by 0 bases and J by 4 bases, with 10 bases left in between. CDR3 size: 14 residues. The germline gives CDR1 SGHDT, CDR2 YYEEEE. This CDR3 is CASSLVGPSYGYTF. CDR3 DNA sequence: TGTGCCAGCAGCTTGGTTGGGCCTAGCTATGGCTACACCTTC.

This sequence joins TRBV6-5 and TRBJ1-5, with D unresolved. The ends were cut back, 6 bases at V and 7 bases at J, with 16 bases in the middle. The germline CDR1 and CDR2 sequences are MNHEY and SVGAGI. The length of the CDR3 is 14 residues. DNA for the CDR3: TGTGCCAGCAGCCCTGGGCCCCGTGGCCAGCCCCAGCATTTT. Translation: CASSPGPRGQPQHF.

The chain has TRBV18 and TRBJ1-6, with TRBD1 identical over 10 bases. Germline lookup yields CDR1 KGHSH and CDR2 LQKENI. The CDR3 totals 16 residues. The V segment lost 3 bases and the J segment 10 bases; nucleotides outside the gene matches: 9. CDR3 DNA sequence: TGTGCCAGCTCACCCTCACCGGGACAGGGGTTATCACCCCTCCACTTT. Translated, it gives CASSPSPGQGLSPLHF. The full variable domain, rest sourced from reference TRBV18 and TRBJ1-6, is NAGVMQNPRHLVRRRGQEARLRCSPMKGHSHVYWYRQLPEEGLKFMVYLQKENIIDESGMPKERFSAEFPKEGPSILRIQQVVRGDSAAYFCASSPSPGQGLSPLHFGNGTRLTVT.

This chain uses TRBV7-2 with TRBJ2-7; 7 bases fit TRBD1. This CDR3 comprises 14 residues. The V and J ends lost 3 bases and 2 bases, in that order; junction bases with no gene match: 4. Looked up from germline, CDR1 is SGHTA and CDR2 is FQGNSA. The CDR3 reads CASSFKQGTYEQYF. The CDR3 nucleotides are TGTGCCAGCAGCTTTAAACAGGGGACCTACGAGCAGTACTTC.

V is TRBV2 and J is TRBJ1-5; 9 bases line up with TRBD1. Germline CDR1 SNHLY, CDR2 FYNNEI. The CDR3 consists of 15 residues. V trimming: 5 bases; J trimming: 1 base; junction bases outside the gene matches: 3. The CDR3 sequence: CASSTQGASNQPQHF. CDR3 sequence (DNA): TGTGCCAGCAGTACACAGGGGGCAAGCAATCAGCCCCAGCATTTT.

Here the CDR3 DNA reads TGTGCCAGCAGCTTAGTGGGGGACCGAAACTTTTTAACCTACGAGCAGTACTTC. Translated, it gives CASSLVGDRNFLTYEQYF. The chain couples TRBV7-6 to TRBJ2-7; D is tentatively TRBD1 or TRBD2 (5 bases each). Germline CDR1 SGHVS, CDR2 FNYEAQ. The CDR3 has 18 residues. The V end lost 1 base, the J end lost 2 bases, and 21 bases lay between the germline ends.

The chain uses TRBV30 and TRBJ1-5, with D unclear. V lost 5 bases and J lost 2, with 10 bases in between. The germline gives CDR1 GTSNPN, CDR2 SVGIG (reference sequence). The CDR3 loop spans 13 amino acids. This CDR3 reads CAWRGGGNQPQHF. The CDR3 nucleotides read TGTGCCTGGCGGGGAGGCGGCAATCAGCCCCAGCATTTT.

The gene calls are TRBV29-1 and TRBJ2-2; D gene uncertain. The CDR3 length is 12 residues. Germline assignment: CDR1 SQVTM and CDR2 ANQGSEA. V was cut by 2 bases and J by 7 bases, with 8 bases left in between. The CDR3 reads CSVELVVGELFF. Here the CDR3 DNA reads TGCAGCGTTGAACTAGTGGTCGGGGAGCTGTTTTTT.

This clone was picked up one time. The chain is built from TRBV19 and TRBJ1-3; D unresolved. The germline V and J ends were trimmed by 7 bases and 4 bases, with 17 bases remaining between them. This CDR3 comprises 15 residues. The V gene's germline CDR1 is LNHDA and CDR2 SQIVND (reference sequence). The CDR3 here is CASTSTRVSGNTIYF. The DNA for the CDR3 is TGTGCCAGTACTTCCACTAGGGTTTCGGGAAACACCATATATTTT.

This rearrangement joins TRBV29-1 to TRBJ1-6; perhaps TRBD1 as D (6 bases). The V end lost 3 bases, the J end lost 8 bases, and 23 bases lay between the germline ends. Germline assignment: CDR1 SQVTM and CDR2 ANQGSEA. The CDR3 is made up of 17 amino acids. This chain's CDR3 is CSVEAPGGGRGDSPLHF. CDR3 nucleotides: TGCAGCGTTGAGGCCCCGGGAGGGGGGCGCGGGGATTCACCCCTCCACTTT.

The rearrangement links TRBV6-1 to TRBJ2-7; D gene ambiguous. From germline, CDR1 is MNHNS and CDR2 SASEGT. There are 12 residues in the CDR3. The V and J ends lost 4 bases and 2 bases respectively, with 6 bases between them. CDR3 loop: CASSVPPYEQYF. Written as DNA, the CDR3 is TGTGCCAGCAGTGTCCCCCCCTACGAGCAGTACTTC.

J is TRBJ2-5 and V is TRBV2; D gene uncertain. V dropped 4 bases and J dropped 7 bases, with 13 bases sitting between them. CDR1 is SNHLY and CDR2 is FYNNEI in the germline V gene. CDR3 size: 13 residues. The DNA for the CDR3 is TGTGCCAGCAGTGGATGGGATAAGGGGACCCAGTACTTC. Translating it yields CASSGWDKGTQYF.

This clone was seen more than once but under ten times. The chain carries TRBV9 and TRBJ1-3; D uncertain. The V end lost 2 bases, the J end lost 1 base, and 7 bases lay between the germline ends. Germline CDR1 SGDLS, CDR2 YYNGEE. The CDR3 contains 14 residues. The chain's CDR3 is CASSVISSGNTIYF. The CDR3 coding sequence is TGTGCCAGCAGCGTTATATCTTCTGGAAACACCATATATTTT.

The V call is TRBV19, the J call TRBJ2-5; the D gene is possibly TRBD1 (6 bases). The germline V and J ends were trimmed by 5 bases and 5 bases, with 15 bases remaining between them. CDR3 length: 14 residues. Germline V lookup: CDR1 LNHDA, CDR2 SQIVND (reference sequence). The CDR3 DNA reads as TGTGCCAGTAGTCAGGGGCCCAGCTCGGAGACCCAGTACTTC. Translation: CASSQGPSSETQYF.

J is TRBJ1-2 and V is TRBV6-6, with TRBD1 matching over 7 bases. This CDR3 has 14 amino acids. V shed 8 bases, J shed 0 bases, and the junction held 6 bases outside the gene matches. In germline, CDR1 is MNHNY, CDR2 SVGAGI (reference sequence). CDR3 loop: CASLEQGTNYGYTF. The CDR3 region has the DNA TGTGCCAGCCTAGAACAGGGGACTAACTATGGCTACACCTTC.